Sequencing of this T cell receptor beta chain was carried out in a study of response to subunit inactivated influenza vaccine. TCRdb reprocessed the RT-PCR reads via MiXCR and lists one record per CDR3 protein. This table has about 520,000 distinct CDR3 sequences, roughly 27% appearing once. The CDR3 has 17 amino acids. Per the germline V gene, CDR1 is PRHDT and CDR2 is FYEKMQ (reference sequence). The J segment lost 2 bases and the V segment lost 5 bases, leaving 7 bases of the junction unmatched. As to this clonotype: Its target is not known.

Whole-study findings and limits: The study's authors posited that every seasonal influenza vaccination enlists few new T cells.

V and J are TRBV13 and TRBJ2-7; 15 nucleotides line up with TRBD2. This TCR came from a man in his fifties or sixties who received an inactivated influenza vaccine. Sequences were derived from CD4+ T cells sorted from PBMCs, sampled 4 to 6 days after vaccination. The CDR3 reads CASSPGLAGGPTYEQYF. CDR3 nucleotide sequence: TGTGCCAGCAGCCCCGGACTAGCGGGAGGGCCCACCTACGAGCAGTACTTC.